This TCR beta chain emerged from a study of blood T cell repertoires in COVID-19. Looking at the study overall: Acute-phase and convalescent COVID-19 samples originated in the United States, Italy and Spain. Sample material is recorded as cDNA or gDNA derived from T cells, B-cell-depleted T cells, or PBMCs.

In germline, CDR1 is GTSNPN, CDR2 SVGIG (reference sequence). The length of the CDR3 is 14 residues. Deletions cut 3 bases from V and 8 bases from J, with 17 bases between. Original methodology: The authors estimated nucleated cell counts from reference gene primer amplification. The assay was immunoSEQ multiplex PCR, and TCRdb's table has in-frame clones only and misses some. That table supplies the V and J calls and clone size; D and trimming were determined from the DNA. The sample contains some 400,000 clones, roughly 77% of which appear only once. This receptor was identified in a human donor with acute or convalescent COVID-19. The donor label of this sample is uncertain. The source material was peripheral blood. The chain uses TRBV30 and TRBJ2-1, with D possibly being TRBD1 (6 bases). CDR3 loop: CAWRGQGRFDEQFF. Written as DNA, the CDR3 is TGTGCCTGGAGGGGGCAGGGGCGTTTCGATGAGCAGTTCTTC.